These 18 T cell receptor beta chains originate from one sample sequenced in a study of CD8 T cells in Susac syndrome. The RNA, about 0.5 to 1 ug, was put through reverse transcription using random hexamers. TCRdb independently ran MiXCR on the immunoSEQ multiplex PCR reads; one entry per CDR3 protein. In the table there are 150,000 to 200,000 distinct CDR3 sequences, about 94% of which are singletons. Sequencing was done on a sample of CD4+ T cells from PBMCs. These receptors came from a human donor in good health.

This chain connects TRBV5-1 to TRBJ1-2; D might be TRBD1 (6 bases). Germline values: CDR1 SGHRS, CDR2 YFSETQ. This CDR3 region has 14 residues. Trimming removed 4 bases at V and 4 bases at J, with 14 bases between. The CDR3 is CASSQGRGSYGYTF. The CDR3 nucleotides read TGCGCCAGCAGCCAGGGCAGGGGATCCTATGGCTACACCTTC.

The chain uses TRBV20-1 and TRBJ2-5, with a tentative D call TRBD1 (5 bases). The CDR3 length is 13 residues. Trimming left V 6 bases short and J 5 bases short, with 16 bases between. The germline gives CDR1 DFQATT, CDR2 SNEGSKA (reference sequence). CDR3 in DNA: TGCAGTGCACATCAGGGTGTCGTTGAGACCCAGTACTTC. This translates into CSAHQGVVETQYF.

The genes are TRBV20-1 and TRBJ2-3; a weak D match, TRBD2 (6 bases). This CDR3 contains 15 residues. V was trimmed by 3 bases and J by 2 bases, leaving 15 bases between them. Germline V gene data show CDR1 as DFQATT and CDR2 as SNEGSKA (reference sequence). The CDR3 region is CSASRSGVATDTQYF. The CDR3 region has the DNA TGCAGTGCTAGCCGATCGGGGGTTGCCACAGATACGCAGTATTTT.

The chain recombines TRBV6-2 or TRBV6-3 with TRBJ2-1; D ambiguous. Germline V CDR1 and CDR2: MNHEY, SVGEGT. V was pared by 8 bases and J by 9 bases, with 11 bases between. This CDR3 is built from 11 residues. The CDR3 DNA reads TGTGCCAGCTCCTCCCTGGGTGAGCAGTTCTTC. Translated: CASSSLGEQFF.

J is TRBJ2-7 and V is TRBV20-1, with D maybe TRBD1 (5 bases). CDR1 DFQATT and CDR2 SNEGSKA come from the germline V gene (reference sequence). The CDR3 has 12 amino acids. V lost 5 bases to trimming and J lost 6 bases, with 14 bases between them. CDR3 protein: CSAYRLSSEQYF. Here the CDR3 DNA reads TGCAGTGCTTACAGGCTTTCGTCCGAGCAGTACTTC.

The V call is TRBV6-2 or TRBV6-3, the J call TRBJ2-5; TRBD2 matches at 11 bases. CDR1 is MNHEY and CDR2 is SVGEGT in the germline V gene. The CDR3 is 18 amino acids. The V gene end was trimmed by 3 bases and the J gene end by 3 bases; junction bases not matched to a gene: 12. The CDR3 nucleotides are TGTGCCAGCAGTTATGCAGCGGGGACTAGCGGAAAAGAAGAGACCCAGTACTTC. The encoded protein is CASSYAAGTSGKEETQYF.

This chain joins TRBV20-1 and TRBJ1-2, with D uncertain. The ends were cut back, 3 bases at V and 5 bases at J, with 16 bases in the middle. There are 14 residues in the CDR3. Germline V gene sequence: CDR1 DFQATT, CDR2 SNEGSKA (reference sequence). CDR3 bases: TGCAGTGCTAGTATCCAGTCCCAAGAATATGGCTACACCTTC. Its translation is CSASIQSQEYGYTF.

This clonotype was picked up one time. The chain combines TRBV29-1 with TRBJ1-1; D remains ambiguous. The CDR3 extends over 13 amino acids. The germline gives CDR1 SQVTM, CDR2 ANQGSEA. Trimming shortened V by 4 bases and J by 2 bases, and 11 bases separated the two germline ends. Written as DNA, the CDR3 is TGCAGCGTTGGAGGCAGGACCAACACTGAAGCTTTCTTT. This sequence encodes CSVGGRTNTEAFF.

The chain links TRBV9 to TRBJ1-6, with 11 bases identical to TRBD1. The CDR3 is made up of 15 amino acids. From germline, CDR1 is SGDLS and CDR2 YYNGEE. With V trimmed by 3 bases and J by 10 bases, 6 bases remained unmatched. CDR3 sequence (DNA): TGTGCCAGCAGCGGAGGGACAGGGGGTAGATCACCCCTCCACTTT. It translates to CASSGGTGGRSPLHF.

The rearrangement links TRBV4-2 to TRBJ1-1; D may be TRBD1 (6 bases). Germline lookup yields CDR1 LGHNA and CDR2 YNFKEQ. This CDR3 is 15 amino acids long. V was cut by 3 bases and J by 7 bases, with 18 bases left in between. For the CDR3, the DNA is TGTGCCAGCAGCCAGTCTGCAGGGGATTCGCATGAAGCTTTCTTT. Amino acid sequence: CASSQSAGDSHEAFF.

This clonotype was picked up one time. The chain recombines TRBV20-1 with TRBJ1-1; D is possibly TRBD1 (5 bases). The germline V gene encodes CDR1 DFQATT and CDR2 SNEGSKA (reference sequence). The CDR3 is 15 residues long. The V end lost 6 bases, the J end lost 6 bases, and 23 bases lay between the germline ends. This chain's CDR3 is CSATGHLRKHAEAFF. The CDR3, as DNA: TGCAGTGCCACGGGGCATCTGAGAAAACACGCTGAAGCTTTCTTT.

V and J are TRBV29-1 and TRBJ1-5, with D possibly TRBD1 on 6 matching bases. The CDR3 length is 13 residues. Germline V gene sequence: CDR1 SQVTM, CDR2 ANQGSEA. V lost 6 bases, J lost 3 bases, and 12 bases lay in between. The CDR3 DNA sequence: TGCAGCGTCAAGGGGGGAATCAATCAGCCCCAGCATTTT. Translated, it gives CSVKGGINQPQHF.

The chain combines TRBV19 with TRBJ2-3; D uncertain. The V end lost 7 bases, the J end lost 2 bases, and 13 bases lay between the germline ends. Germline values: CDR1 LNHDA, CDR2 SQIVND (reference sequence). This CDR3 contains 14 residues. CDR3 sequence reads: CASNEALTTDTQYF. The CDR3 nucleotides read TGTGCCAGTAATGAGGCCCTAACCACAGATACGCAGTATTTT. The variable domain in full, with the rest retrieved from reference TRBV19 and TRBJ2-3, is DGGITQSPKYLFRKEGQNVTLSCEQNLNHDAMYWYRQDPGQGLRLIYYSQIVNDFQKGDIAEGYSVSREKKESFPLTVTSAQKNPTAFYLCASNEALTTDTQYFGPGTRLTVL.

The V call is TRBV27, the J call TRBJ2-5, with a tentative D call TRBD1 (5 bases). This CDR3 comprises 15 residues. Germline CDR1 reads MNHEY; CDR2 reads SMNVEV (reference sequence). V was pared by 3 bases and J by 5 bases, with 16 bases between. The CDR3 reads CASSLLQGARETQYF. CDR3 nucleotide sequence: TGTGCCAGCAGTTTGTTGCAGGGCGCACGCGAGACCCAGTACTTC.

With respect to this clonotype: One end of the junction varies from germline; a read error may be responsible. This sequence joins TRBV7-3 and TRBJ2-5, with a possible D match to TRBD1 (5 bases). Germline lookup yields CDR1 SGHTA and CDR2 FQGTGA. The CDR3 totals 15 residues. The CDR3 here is CASSLTGQAGETQYF. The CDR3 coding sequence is TGTGCCAGCAGCCTAACAGGCCAGGCTGGGGAGACCCAGTACTTC.

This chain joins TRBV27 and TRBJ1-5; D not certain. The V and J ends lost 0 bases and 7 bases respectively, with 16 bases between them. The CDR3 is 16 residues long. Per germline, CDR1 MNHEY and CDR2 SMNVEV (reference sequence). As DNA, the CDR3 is TGTGCCAGCAGTTTATCCTACGACACGGCTTGGCAGCCCCAGCATTTT. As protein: CASSLSYDTAWQPQHF.

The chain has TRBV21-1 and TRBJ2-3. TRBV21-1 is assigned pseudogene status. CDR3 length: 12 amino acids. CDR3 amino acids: CASSKCSGEQYF. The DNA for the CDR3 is TGTGCCAGCAGCAAATGTAGTGGCGAGCAGTATTTT.

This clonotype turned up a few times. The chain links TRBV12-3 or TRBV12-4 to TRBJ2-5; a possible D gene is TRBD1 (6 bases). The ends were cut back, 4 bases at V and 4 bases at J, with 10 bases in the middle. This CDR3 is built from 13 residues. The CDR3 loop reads CASSSTGLETQYF. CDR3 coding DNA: TGTGCCAGCAGTTCTACAGGGTTAGAGACCCAGTACTTC.